This TCR beta chain was captured in a study of cytomegalovirus exposure and HLA in healthy donors. The PCR contained 60 Vbeta and 13 Jbeta primers. Method: immunoSEQ multiplex PCR; TCRdb's copy keeps in-frame clones and lacks some. The table records 100,000 to 150,000 clones, about 10% of them present only once. Germline-derived CDR1 and CDR2 are SGHRS and YFSETQ. The CDR3 extends over 15 amino acids. Between the trimmed V and J ends, which lost 0 bases and 7 bases, there was a span of 14 bases. J is TRBJ1-5 and V is TRBV5-1; TRBD1 might be the D (5 bases). Sequencing was performed on PBMCs. The clonotype comes from a woman aged 18-35 years in good health and CMV-seropositive. The CDR3 coding sequence is TGCGCCAGCAGCTTGGATCCAGGGTCAGGACAGCCCCAGCATTTT. Translated, it gives CASSLDPGSGQPQHF.